A selection of T cell receptor beta chains follows, all from one sample in a study of memory CD4+ T cells and cytomegalovirus serostatus. The assay was immunoSEQ multiplex PCR, and TCRdb's table has in-frame clones only and misses some. The data show 50,000 to 60,000 clones, roughly four fifths seen once. Sequenced material: memory CD4+ T cells from blood. Source of these receptors: an adult in good health and CMV-seronegative. The CDR3 runs from the conserved cysteine through the conserved F or W. The D gene is left open where the match is weak. For some rows the clone size is stated as once, few or many, or as a class when expanded; others skip it.

. TRBJ2-2 TRBV7-9 . CASSFDGGAGELFF TGTGCCAGCAGCTTTGACGGGGGAGCCGGGGAGCTGTTTTTT
TRBD1 TRBJ1-5 TRBV19 . CASSIPGQGARQPQHF TGTGCCAGTAGTATACCCGGACAGGGGGCGCGTCAGCCCCAGCATTTT
. TRBJ1-2 TRBV18 once CASSPSVEYLYGYTF TGTGCCAGCTCACCCTCGGTTGAATACCTCTATGGCTACACCTTC
. TRBJ2-7 TRBV4-3 . CASSRLRGNEQYF TGCGCCAGCAGCCGACTACGGGGTAACGAGCAGTACTTC
. TRBJ2-3 TRBV5-1 . CASSPNTGPGTDTQYF TGCGCCAGCAGTCCGAATACAGGGCCGGGCACAGATACGCAGTATTTT
. TRBJ2-7 TRBV18 . CASSPARDGAYEQYF TGTGCCAGCTCACCCGCCCGGGACGGGGCCTACGAGCAGTACTTC
. TRBJ1-6 TRBV30 once CAWSDRGGNSPLHF TGTGCCTGGAGTGATAGGGGGGGAAATTCACCCCTCCACTTT
. TRBJ1-1 TRBV11-2 . CASSAALRGTEAFF TGTGCCAGCAGCGCGGCATTAAGGGGCACTGAAGCTTTCTTT
. TRBJ2-5 TRBV28 . CASSYADQETQYF TGTGCCAGCAGTTACGCGGACCAAGAGACCCAGTACTTC
. TRBJ1-1 TRBV11-2 . CASSLEAAEAFF TGTGCCAGCAGCTTAGAGGCGGCTGAAGCTTTCTTT
. TRBJ1-1 TRBV7-2 . CASSFGRTNTEAFF TGTGCCAGCAGCTTCGGACGGACGAACACTGAAGCTTTCTTT
TRBD1 TRBJ2-2 TRBV10-3 . CAISGRQGGTGELFF TGTGCCATCAGTGGCAGACAGGGGGGCACCGGGGAGCTGTTTTTT
. TRBJ1-1 TRBV7-2 . CASSLGGRGVTEAFF TGTGCCAGCAGCTTAGGGGGCAGGGGAGTCACTGAAGCTTTCTTT
. TRBJ1-4 TRBV4-1 . CASSQVLVMAARNEKLFF TGCGCCAGCAGCCAAGTTTTGGTAATGGCAGCTCGAAATGAAAAACTGTTTTTT
TRBD1 TRBJ2-5 TRBV7-8 once CASREQGAFETQYF TGTGCCAGCAGAGAACAGGGGGCATTTGAGACCCAGTACTTC
. TRBJ1-1 TRBV6-1 . CASSELGKNTEAFF TGTGCCAGCAGTGAATTAGGCAAGAACACTGAAGCTTTCTTT
. TRBJ1-1 TRBV9 . CASSPWTEGDTEAFF TGTGCCAGCAGCCCCTGGACCGAGGGGGACACTGAAGCTTTCTTT
TRBD1 TRBJ2-7 TRBV2 . CASRGQGTSYEQYF TGTGCCAGCAGGGGACAGGGGACCTCCTACGAGCAGTACTTC
TRBD1 TRBJ1-3 TRBV7-9 . CASRGTGGGNTIYF TGTGCCAGCAGAGGGACAGGTGGGGGAAACACCATATATTTT
TRBD2 TRBJ2-3 TRBV10-3 once CAIKLAGEDTQYF TGTGCCATCAAACTAGCGGGGGAAGATACGCAGTATTTT
. TRBJ1-1 TRBV13 . CASRGPSATEAFF TGTGCCAGCAGGGGACCCTCGGCCACTGAAGCTTTCTTT
. TRBJ2-5 TRBV5-1 . CASSQNGEQETQYF TGCGCCAGCAGTCAAAACGGGGAGCAAGAGACCCAGTACTTC
TRBD2 TRBJ2-1 TRBV29-1 . CSAHLFVRAGGYNEQFF TGCAGCGCCCATTTGTTCGTAAGGGCGGGGGGATACAATGAGCAGTTCTTC
TRBD1 TRBJ1-2 TRBV11-1 . CASSLGQGDGYTF TGTGCCAGCAGCCTAGGACAGGGGGACGGCTACACCTTC
TRBD1 TRBJ2-3 TRBV5-1 . CASSSGTGMDTQYF TGCGCCAGCAGCTCCGGGACAGGGATGGATACGCAGTATTTT
. TRBJ2-7 TRBV15 . CATSRERGVYEQYF TGTGCCACCAGCAGAGAGCGAGGGGTCTACGAGCAGTACTTC
TRBD1 TRBJ1-1 TRBV19 . CASSRDRGFTEAFF TGTGCCAGTAGTAGGGACAGGGGTTTTACTGAAGCTTTCTTT
TRBD1 TRBJ2-3 TRBV29-1 . CSALQGATDTQYF TGCAGCGCCTTACAGGGGGCCACAGATACGCAGTATTTT
. TRBJ1-5 TRBV7-6 . CASSRMSGLNQPQHF TGTGCCAGCAGCCGAATGTCAGGCCTCAATCAGCCCCAGCATTTT
TRBD1 TRBJ1-2 TRBV5-4 . CASSYPGTGTVYGYTF TGTGCCAGCAGCTATCCCGGGACAGGAACAGTCTATGGCTACACCTTC
TRBD1 TRBJ1-2 TRBV27 . CASSLRQGAKGYTF TGTGCCAGCAGTTTACGCCAGGGGGCGAAAGGCTACACCTTC
. TRBJ1-6 TRBV30 once CAWNKAIYNSPLHF TGTGCCTGGAACAAAGCTATCTATAATTCACCCCTCCACTTT
. TRBJ1-4 TRBV11-2 . CASSPRSGGDEKLFF TGTGCCAGCAGCCCAAGGTCGGGGGGCGATGAAAAACTGTTTTTT
. TRBJ1-1 TRBV4-1 . CASSRPGASNTEAFF TGCGCCAGCAGCCGTCCCGGGGCGTCGAACACTGAAGCTTTCTTT
TRBD2 TRBJ2-3 TRBV30 . CAWSVSRGARGHLDTQYF TGTGCCTGGAGTGTCTCGCGGGGGGCCAGAGGACACTTGGATACGCAGTATTTT
TRBD1 TRBJ1-5 TRBV7-8 . CASSLISRGAGNQPQHF TGTGCCAGCAGCTTAATCAGCAGGGGGGCCGGCAATCAGCCCCAGCATTTT
TRBD2 TRBJ2-3 TRBV2 . CASSEGRGGTDTQYF TGTGCCAGCAGTGAGGGGCGGGGGGGCACAGATACGCAGTATTTT